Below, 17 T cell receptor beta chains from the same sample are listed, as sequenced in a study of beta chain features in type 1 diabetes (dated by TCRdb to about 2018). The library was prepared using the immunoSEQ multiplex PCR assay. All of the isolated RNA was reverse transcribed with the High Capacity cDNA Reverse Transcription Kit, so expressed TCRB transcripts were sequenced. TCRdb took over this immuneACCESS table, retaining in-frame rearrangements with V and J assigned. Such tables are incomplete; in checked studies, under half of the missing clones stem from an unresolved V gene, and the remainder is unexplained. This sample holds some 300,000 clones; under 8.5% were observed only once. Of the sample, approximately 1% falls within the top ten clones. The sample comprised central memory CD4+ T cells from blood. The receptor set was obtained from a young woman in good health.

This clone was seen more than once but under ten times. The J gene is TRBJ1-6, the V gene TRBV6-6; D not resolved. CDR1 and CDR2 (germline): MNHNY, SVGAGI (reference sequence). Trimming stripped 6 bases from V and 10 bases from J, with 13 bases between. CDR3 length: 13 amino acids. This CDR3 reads CASRAETYSPLHF. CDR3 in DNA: TGTGCCAGCAGGGCTGAGACATACTCACCCCTCCACTTT.

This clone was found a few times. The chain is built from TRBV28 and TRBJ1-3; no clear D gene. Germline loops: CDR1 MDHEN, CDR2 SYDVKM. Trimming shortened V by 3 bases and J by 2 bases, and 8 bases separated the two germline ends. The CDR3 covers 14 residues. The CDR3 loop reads CASSFGRAGNTIYF. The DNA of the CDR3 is TGTGCCAGCAGTTTTGGCCGCGCTGGAAACACCATATATTTT.

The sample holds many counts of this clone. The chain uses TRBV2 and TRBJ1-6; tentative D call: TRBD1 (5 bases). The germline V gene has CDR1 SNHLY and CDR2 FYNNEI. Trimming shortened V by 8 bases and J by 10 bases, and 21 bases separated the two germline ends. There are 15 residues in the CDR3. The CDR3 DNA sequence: TGTGCCAGCCTTAATTCGGGAGGGGAGGAATCACCCCTCCACTTT. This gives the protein CASLNSGGEESPLHF.

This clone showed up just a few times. DNA of the CDR3: TGTGCCAGCAGTGCCCTGACAGGGTACGGGACCCAGCATTTT. Translated, it gives CASSALTGYGTQHF. The V and J genes are TRBV6-1 and TRBJ1-5, with 7 bases fitting TRBD1. Germline lookup yields CDR1 MNHNS and CDR2 SASEGT. The CDR3 spans 14 residues. Losses at the gene ends were 4 bases for V and 11 bases for J; bases not matched to a gene: 11.

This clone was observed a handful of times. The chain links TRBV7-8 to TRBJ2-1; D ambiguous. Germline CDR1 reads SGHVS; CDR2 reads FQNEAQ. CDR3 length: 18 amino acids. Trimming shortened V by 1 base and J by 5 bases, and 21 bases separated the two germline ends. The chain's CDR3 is CASSLGHRAADLDNEQFF. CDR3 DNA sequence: TGTGCCAGCAGCTTAGGTCATAGGGCCGCGGATCTCGACAATGAGCAGTTCTTC. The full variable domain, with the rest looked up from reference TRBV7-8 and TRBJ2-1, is GAGVSQSPRYKVAKRGQDVALRCDPISGHVSLFWYQQALGQGPEFLTYFQNEAQLDKSGLPSDRFFAERPEGSVSTLKIQRTQQEDSAVYLCASSLGHRAADLDNEQFFGPGTRLTVL.

CDR3 loop: CATNLRASKNIQYF. In nucleotides, the CDR3 is TGTGCCACTAACCTTAGGGCTTCCAAAAACATTCAGTACTTC. J is TRBJ2-4 and V is TRBV2; D not certain. Per the germline V gene, CDR1 is SNHLY and CDR2 is FYNNEI. Trimming took 10 bases from V and 2 from J, leaving 15 bases between them. There are 14 residues in the CDR3.

CDR3 sequence (DNA): TGCAGCGTTGCGGGCCAGAGCTCCTATAATTCACCCCTCCACTTT. Its protein is CSVAGQSSYNSPLHF. The chain joins TRBV29-1 to TRBJ1-6, with no clear D. Germline V gene data show CDR1 as SQVTM and CDR2 as ANQGSEA. Trimming took off 4 bases at V and 0 bases at J, with 10 bases between the two ends. This CDR3 has 15 amino acids.

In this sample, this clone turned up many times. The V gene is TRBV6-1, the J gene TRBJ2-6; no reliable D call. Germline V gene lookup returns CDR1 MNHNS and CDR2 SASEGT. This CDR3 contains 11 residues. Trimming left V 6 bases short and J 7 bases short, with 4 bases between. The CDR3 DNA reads TGTGCCAGCAGGCAAGCCAACGTCCTGACTTTC. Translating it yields CASRQANVLTF.

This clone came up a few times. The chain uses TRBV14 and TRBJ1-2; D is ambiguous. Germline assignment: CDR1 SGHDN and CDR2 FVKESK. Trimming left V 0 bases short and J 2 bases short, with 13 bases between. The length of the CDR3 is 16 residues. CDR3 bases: TGTGCCAGCAGCCAAGATGTGGGGATATTCAACTATGGCTACACCTTC. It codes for CASSQDVGIFNYGYTF.

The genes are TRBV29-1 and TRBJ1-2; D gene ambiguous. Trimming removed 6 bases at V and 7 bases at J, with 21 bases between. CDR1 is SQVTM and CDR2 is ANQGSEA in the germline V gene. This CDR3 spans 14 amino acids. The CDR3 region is CSVQSGLPKSGYTF. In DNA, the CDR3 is TGCAGCGTGCAAAGCGGACTCCCGAAGAGTGGCTACACCTTC.

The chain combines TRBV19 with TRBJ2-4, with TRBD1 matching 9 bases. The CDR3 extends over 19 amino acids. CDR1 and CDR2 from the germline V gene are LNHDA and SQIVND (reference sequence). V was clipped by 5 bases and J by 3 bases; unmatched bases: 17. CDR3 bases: TGTGCCAGTAGTGCTCGTCCCGGGACAGGGTTTGTTGGCAAAAACATTCAGTACTTC. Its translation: CASSARPGTGFVGKNIQYF.

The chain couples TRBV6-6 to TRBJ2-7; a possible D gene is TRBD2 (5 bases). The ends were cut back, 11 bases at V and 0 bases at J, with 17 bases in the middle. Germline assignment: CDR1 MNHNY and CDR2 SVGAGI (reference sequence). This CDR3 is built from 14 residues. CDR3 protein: CAGPVAISSYEQYF. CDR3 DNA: TGTGCCGGACCGGTAGCGATAAGCTCCTACGAGCAGTACTTC.

The CDR3, as DNA: TGTGCCAGCAGTTACGTGGGACAGCAGTTCTTC. Protein: CASSYVGQQFF. The chain carries TRBV2 and TRBJ2-1; D could derive from TRBD1 or TRBD2 (5 bases each). The CDR3 is 11 amino acids. Trimming pared 5 bases from V and 11 bases from J, leaving 10 bases between. Germline CDR1 is SNHLY and CDR2 is FYNNEI.

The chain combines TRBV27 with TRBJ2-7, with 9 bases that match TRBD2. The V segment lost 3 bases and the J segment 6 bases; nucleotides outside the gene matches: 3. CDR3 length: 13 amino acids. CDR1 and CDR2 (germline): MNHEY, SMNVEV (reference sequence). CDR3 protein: CASSLGLASEQYF. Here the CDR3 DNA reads TGTGCCAGCAGTTTGGGACTAGCCAGCGAGCAGTACTTC.

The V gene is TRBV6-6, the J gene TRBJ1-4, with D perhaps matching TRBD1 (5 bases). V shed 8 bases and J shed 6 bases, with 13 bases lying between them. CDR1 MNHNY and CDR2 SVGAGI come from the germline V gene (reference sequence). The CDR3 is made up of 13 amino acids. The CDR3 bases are TGTGCCAGCCAATCGGGGGAGGATGAAAAACTGTTTTTT. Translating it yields CASQSGEDEKLFF.

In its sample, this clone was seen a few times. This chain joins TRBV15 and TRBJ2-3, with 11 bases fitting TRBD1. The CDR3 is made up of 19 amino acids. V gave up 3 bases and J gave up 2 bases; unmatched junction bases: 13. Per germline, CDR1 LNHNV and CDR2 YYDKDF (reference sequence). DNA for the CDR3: TGTGCCACCAGCAGGAAAAGGCTTGGGACAGGGGGGGCCACAGATACGCAGTATTTT. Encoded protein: CATSRKRLGTGGATDTQYF.

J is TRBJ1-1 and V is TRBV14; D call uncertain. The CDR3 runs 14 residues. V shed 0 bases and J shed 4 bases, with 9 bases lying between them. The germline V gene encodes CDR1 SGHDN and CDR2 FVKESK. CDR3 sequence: CASSQELFVTEAFF. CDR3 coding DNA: TGTGCCAGCAGCCAAGAATTGTTTGTCACTGAAGCTTTCTTT.